The 27 T cell receptor beta chains given below trace back to one sample, sequenced in a study of cytomegalovirus exposure and HLA in healthy donors. PCR primers comprised 60 Vbeta and 13 Jbeta primers. Here immunoSEQ multiplex PCR was the method, and the copy in TCRdb shows in-frame clones only, minus some. The sample includes approximately 130,000 clones, 70% to 75% seen only once; the top ten take around 3.2%. Sequencing was done on a sample of PBMCs. The source of these receptors is a young man in good health and CMV-seronegative.

This clone occurred a few times. The gene calls are TRBV5-1 and TRBJ2-1; 8 bases align to TRBD2. This CDR3 region has 15 residues. Germline CDR1 reads SGHRS; CDR2 reads YFSETQ. V was pared by 0 bases and J by 3 bases, with 2 bases of the junction left unmatched. The CDR3 DNA reads as TGCGCCAGCAGCTTGGGTAGCGGGATCTACAATGAGCAGTTCTTC. It codes for CASSLGSGIYNEQFF.

The V and J genes are TRBV6-1 and TRBJ1-4; a weak D match, TRBD1 (5 bases). The CDR3 loop spans 14 amino acids. CDR1 is MNHNS, CDR2 SASEGT, per germline. Trimming cost V 8 bases and J 6 bases, with 16 bases left between them. CDR3 amino acids: CASGFGGTDEKLFF. DNA of the CDR3: TGTGCCAGCGGTTTCGGGGGAACGGATGAAAAACTGTTTTTT.

A few counts support this clone. The chain uses TRBV7-2 and TRBJ1-6; 11 bases line up with TRBD1. There are 17 residues in the CDR3. V shed 5 bases, J shed 6 bases, and the junction held 9 bases outside the gene matches. Germline V gene data show CDR1 as SGHTA and CDR2 as FQGNSA. Here the CDR3 reads CASSVSGTGGSNSPLHF. DNA of the CDR3: TGTGCCAGCAGCGTATCCGGGACAGGGGGTTCTAATTCACCCCTCCACTTT.

This clone turned up a few times. V is TRBV5-1 and J is TRBJ1-2; 11 bases are a match to TRBD1. This CDR3 has 14 amino acids. The germline CDR1 and CDR2 sequences are SGHRS and YFSETQ. Germline trimming cut 3 bases from V and 6 bases from J; bases unmatched to any gene: 4. CDR3 amino acids: CASSWGTGGNGYTF. The CDR3 bases are TGCGCCAGCAGCTGGGGGACAGGGGGAAATGGCTACACCTTC.

The chain recombines TRBV7-9 with TRBJ2-1, with unresolved D. V lost 1 base to trimming and J lost 12 bases, with 7 bases between them. This CDR3 is 11 amino acids long. Germline V gene sequence: CDR1 SEHNR, CDR2 FQNEAQ (reference sequence). DNA for the CDR3: TGTGCCAGCAGCTTAGTCCTTAGGCAGTTCTTC. Protein: CASSLVLRQFF.

The chain couples TRBV30 to TRBJ2-5; 8 nucleotides match TRBD2. Trimming cost V 5 bases and J 5 bases; bases outside gene matches: 7. The length of the CDR3 is 13 residues. The germline CDR1 and CDR2 sequences are GTSNPN and SVGIG (reference sequence). The CDR3 DNA reads as TGTGCCTGGCATCGGGGGGGCTTGGAGACCCAGTACTTC. Translation: CAWHRGGLETQYF.

This chain uses TRBV11-2 with TRBJ1-2; 12 bases are a match to TRBD1. The CDR3 is made up of 17 amino acids. V trimming: 5 bases; J trimming: 3 bases; junction bases outside the gene matches: 10. Per germline, CDR1 SGHAT and CDR2 FQNNGV. CDR3 amino acids: CASSAGTGGLVDYGYTF. The CDR3, as DNA: TGTGCCAGCAGCGCCGGGACAGGGGGCTTGGTAGACTATGGCTACACCTTC.

The chain uses TRBV27 and TRBJ2-7; D might be TRBD1 (7 bases). V shed 8 bases and J shed 3 bases, with 20 bases lying between them. Germline V lookup: CDR1 MNHEY, CDR2 SMNVEV (reference sequence). The CDR3 spans 15 residues. CDR3 region: CASGEENRGIYEQYF. The CDR3 region has the DNA TGTGCCAGCGGGGAGGAGAACAGGGGTATCTACGAGCAGTACTTC.

The rearrangement uses TRBV7-2 and TRBJ2-1, with D perhaps matching TRBD1 (5 bases). Germline CDR1 reads SGHTA; CDR2 reads FQGNSA. This CDR3 is 17 amino acids long. The germline V and J ends were trimmed by 4 bases and 0 bases, with 16 bases remaining between them. CDR3 DNA: TGTGCCAGCAGCTGGAGACAGAACATACCCTCCTACAATGAGCAGTTCTTC. This gives the protein CASSWRQNIPSYNEQFF.

This clone was detected a few times. The chain couples TRBV9 to TRBJ2-3; the D gene is possibly TRBD2 (7 bases). Trimming pared 4 bases from V and 3 bases from J, leaving 18 bases between. The CDR3 length is 16 residues. From germline, CDR1 is SGDLS and CDR2 YYNGEE. The CDR3 DNA is TGTGCCAGCAGCAAAGGGGGAGGGAGGGGGACAGATACGCAGTATTTT. Residues: CASSKGGGRGTDTQYF.

The chain combines TRBV5-1 with TRBJ2-7, with D perhaps TRBD2 (6 bases). The CDR3 loop spans 17 amino acids. Trimming removed 0 bases at V and 2 bases at J, with 18 bases between. The germline CDR1 and CDR2 sequences are SGHRS and YFSETQ. CDR3 bases: TGCGCCAGCAGCTTGGTATTAAGTGGCGGGACCCCCTACGAGCAGTACTTC. Amino acid sequence: CASSLVLSGGTPYEQYF.

The rearrangement uses TRBV6-5 and TRBJ2-7; D gene uncertain. Deletions cut 0 bases from V and 0 bases from J, with 6 bases between. The CDR3 loop spans 14 amino acids. CDR1 and CDR2 from the germline V gene are MNHEY and SVGAGI. CDR3 bases: TGTGCCAGCAGTTACTCTCATGTCTCCTACGAGCAGTACTTC. Amino acid sequence: CASSYSHVSYEQYF.

The chain carries TRBV6-5 and TRBJ2-1; a possible D gene is TRBD1 (7 bases). Germline V gene data show CDR1 as MNHEY and CDR2 as SVGAGI. The CDR3 extends over 15 amino acids. The V end was cut by 2 bases, the J end by 10 bases, with 18 bases between. CDR3 amino acids: CASSYALEGAWEQFF. CDR3 DNA sequence: TGTGCCAGCAGTTACGCTTTGGAGGGGGCTTGGGAGCAGTTCTTC.

This rearrangement joins TRBV10-3 to TRBJ2-7, with TRBD1 identical over 11 bases. There are 16 residues in the CDR3. V was clipped by 3 bases and J by 3 bases; unmatched bases: 7. Looked up from germline, CDR1 is ENHRY and CDR2 is SYGVKD. Written as DNA, the CDR3 is TGTGCCATCAGTGATTCGGGACAGGGGGGTGGCTACGAGCAGTACTTC. It translates to CAISDSGQGGGYEQYF.

J is TRBJ1-2 and V is TRBV9; 9 positions match TRBD1. Germline assignment: CDR1 SGDLS and CDR2 YYNGEE. Unmatched junction bases numbered 7, after V lost 0 bases and J lost 7 bases. This CDR3 spans 15 amino acids. CDR3 loop: CASSVDGTGFSGYTF. CDR3 nucleotide sequence: TGTGCCAGCAGCGTAGATGGGACAGGGTTTTCTGGCTACACCTTC.

The chain carries TRBV29-1 and TRBJ1-2; D call uncertain. V was pared by 4 bases and J by 4 bases, with 10 bases between. Looked up from germline, CDR1 is SQVTM and CDR2 is ANQGSEA. The CDR3 covers 12 residues. CDR3 protein: CSVVGQGYGYTF. In nucleotides, the CDR3 is TGCAGCGTTGTGGGCCAAGGCTATGGCTACACCTTC.

Points on this clone: The germline gene is not matched at one end of the junction; a read error may be the cause. The chain recombines TRBV7-2 with TRBJ2-3; the match to TRBD2 covers 12 bases. The V gene's germline CDR1 is SGHTA and CDR2 FQGNSA. This CDR3 region has 15 residues. The CDR3 region has the DNA TGTGCCAGCAGCCTAGCGGGGGGGAGGACAGATACGCAGTATTTT. Translating it yields CASSLAGGRTDTQYF.

The chain has TRBV6-5 and TRBJ2-3; 9 bases match TRBD1. The CDR3 has 16 residues. The V segment lost 1 base and the J segment 5 bases; nucleotides outside the gene matches: 7. Germline loops: CDR1 MNHEY, CDR2 SVGAGI. CDR3 region: CASSYFPGQGEDTQYF. In nucleotides, the CDR3 is TGTGCCAGCAGTTACTTCCCGGGACAGGGTGAAGATACGCAGTATTTT.

This clone was observed a handful of times. V and J are TRBV9 and TRBJ2-2, with no clear D. Germline lookup yields CDR1 SGDLS and CDR2 YYNGEE. V shed 0 bases and J shed 3 bases, with 12 bases lying between them. This CDR3 comprises 16 residues. The CDR3 region is CASSVDPGTHTGELFF. CDR3 bases: TGTGCCAGCAGCGTAGATCCAGGTACCCACACCGGGGAGCTGTTTTTT.

The chain recombines TRBV4-2 with TRBJ2-4; D possibly corresponds to TRBD2 (6 bases). The germline V and J ends were trimmed by 0 bases and 9 bases, with 12 bases remaining between them. The germline gives CDR1 LGHNA, CDR2 YNFKEQ. The CDR3 runs 14 residues. CDR3 nucleotide sequence: TGTGCCAGCAGCCAAGATCGGAGGGTCGGCATTCAGTACTTC. This encodes CASSQDRRVGIQYF.

The V call is TRBV6-5, the J call TRBJ2-7; a possible D gene is TRBD1 (7 bases). Germline V lookup: CDR1 MNHEY, CDR2 SVGAGI. This CDR3 is 16 amino acids long. The V gene lost 3 bases and the J gene lost 7 bases, with 22 bases spanning the gap. CDR3 DNA sequence: TGTGCCAGCAGTTATTCCATCATAGGGGGCGCGGGGGAGCAGTACTTC. This sequence encodes CASSYSIIGGAGEQYF.

This rearrangement joins TRBV14 to TRBJ1-4; 7 nucleotides align to TRBD1. The germline V gene has CDR1 SGHDN and CDR2 FVKESK. J gave up 0 bases and V 4 bases, and 17 bases lay outside the gene matches. This CDR3 spans 20 amino acids. For the CDR3, the DNA is TGTGCCAGCAGCCTAACCCGGATCTACGGGACAGATACAACTAATGAAAAACTGTTTTTT. Amino acid sequence: CASSLTRIYGTDTTNEKLFF.

This clone was seen only once. The V and J genes are TRBV6-5 and TRBJ1-4; possible D gene TRBD1, 5 bases. Germline V gives CDR1 MNHEY, CDR2 SVGAGI. V was pared by 7 bases and J by 4 bases, with 10 bases between. This CDR3 comprises 13 residues. CDR3 sequence: CASTTALNEKLFF. For the CDR3, the DNA is TGTGCCAGCACGACAGCCCTTAATGAAAAACTGTTTTTT.

The chain is built from TRBV28 and TRBJ2-7; 9 bases agree with TRBD1. Trimming removed 6 bases from V and 4 bases from J; junction bases left unmatched: 7. Germline loops: CDR1 MDHEN, CDR2 SYDVKM. There are 14 residues in the CDR3. The CDR3 is CASRPQGALYEQYF. The CDR3, as DNA: TGTGCCAGCAGACCACAGGGGGCGCTGTACGAGCAGTACTTC. Combining the CDR3 with reference TRBV28 and TRBJ2-7 gives the whole variable domain DVKVTQSSRYLVKRTGEKVFLECVQDMDHENMFWYRQDPGLGLRLIYFSYDVKMKEKGDIPEGYSVSREKKERFSLILESASTNQTSMYLCASRPQGALYEQYFGPGTRLTVT.

Turning to this clone: In this CDR3 the conserved last residue, phenylalanine or tryptophan, is missing, so a read error is likely. The chain carries TRBV6-1 and TRBJ2-4; D perhaps matches TRBD2 (6 bases). The germline V gene encodes CDR1 MNHNS and CDR2 SASEGT. Trimming stripped 2 bases from V and 11 bases from J, with 7 bases between. The CDR3 is made up of 11 amino acids. The CDR3 sequence is CASSELAVQYV. CDR3 bases: TGTGCCAGCAGTGAATTAGCGGTTCAGTACGTC.

This clone was counted a single time. The chain couples TRBV19 to TRBJ2-4, with a tentative D call TRBD1 (6 bases). Trimming cost V 2 bases and J 0 bases, with 11 bases left between them. Germline assignment: CDR1 LNHDA and CDR2 SQIVND (reference sequence). This CDR3 region has 16 residues. CDR3 protein: CASSIMDSGAKNIQYF. CDR3 DNA: TGTGCCAGTAGTATAATGGACAGCGGAGCCAAAAACATTCAGTACTTC.

This clone appeared once. The V call is TRBV2, the J call TRBJ2-3, with no clear D. CDR1 and CDR2 (germline): SNHLY, FYNNEI. V lost 6 bases to trimming and J lost 4 bases, with 5 bases between them. The CDR3 has 11 amino acids. CDR3 protein: CASSPSDTQYF. The CDR3 bases are TGTGCCAGCAGCCCTTCAGATACGCAGTATTTT.